One sample yielded the 28 T cell receptor beta chains listed below, sequenced in a study of response to subunit inactivated influenza vaccine. TCRdb used MiXCR to reprocess the RT-PCR reads, holding one entry per CDR3 protein. This table has roughly 180,000 distinct CDR3 sequences, approximately 8.7% appearing once. The source material was non-naive T cells sorted from PBMCs, sampled on the day of vaccination. These receptors were taken from a man aged 45-65 years who received an inactivated influenza vaccine.

This clonotype was picked up many times. V gene TRBV7-2 combines with J gene TRBJ2-3, with no clear D. The CDR3 totals 13 residues. CDR1 and CDR2 from the germline V gene are SGHTA and FQGNSA. V lost 4 bases and J 3 bases, leaving 8 bases between the germline ends. The CDR3 region has the DNA TGTGCCAGCAGCTACACTGCAACAGATACGCAGTATTTT. Its translation: CASSYTATDTQYF.

This clonotype turned up a few times. V usage is TRBV5-4 and J usage is TRBJ2-3; 10 bases align to TRBD2. The V gene end was trimmed by 4 bases and the J gene end by 7 bases; junction bases not matched to a gene: 21. Germline V gives CDR1 SGHNT, CDR2 YYREEE (reference sequence). The CDR3 has 19 residues. CDR3 coding DNA: TGTGCCAGCAGCCTGGAGTACGGTCGCCTAGCGGGGGCCACTCATACGCAGTATTTT. This encodes CASSLEYGRLAGATHTQYF.

The V and J genes are TRBV18 and TRBJ2-2, with 9 nucleotides matching TRBD2. The V and J ends lost 3 bases and 0 bases, in that order; junction bases with no gene match: 5. The germline V gene encodes CDR1 KGHSH and CDR2 LQKENI. The length of the CDR3 is 17 residues. CDR3 region: CASSPLSGGTNTGELFF. In DNA, the CDR3 is TGTGCCAGCTCACCGTTGAGCGGGGGGACGAACACCGGGGAGCTGTTTTTT.

This clonotype turned up a few times. For the CDR3, the DNA is TGTGCCAGCAGTTACTCCGGGACAGAAAGTTACGAGCAGTACTTC. Amino acids: CASSYSGTESYEQYF. V is TRBV6-5 and J is TRBJ2-7; 7 bases are shared with TRBD1. V dropped 0 bases and J dropped 4; count of bases not matched to a gene: 6. CDR1 is MNHEY and CDR2 is SVGAGI in the germline V gene. The CDR3 is 15 amino acids.

The chain links TRBV4-3 to TRBJ2-7; D possibly matches TRBD1 or TRBD2 (5 bases each). In germline, CDR1 is LGHNA, CDR2 YSLEER. The length of the CDR3 is 15 residues. Deletions cut 3 bases from V and 5 bases from J, with 17 bases between. The CDR3 DNA sequence: TGCGCCAGCAGCCAGGGGACCAGAGCGGCTGACGAGCAGTACTTC. It encodes CASSQGTRAADEQYF.

This clonotype has more than one count but fewer than ten. V usage is TRBV18 and J usage is TRBJ2-6; 7 positions match TRBD1. Germline assignment: CDR1 KGHSH and CDR2 LQKENI. The length of the CDR3 is 15 residues. J gave up 2 bases and V 2 bases, and 0 bases lay outside the gene matches. In DNA form, the CDR3 reads TGTGCCAGCTCACCAGACAGGGCTGGGGCCAACGTCCTGACTTTC. Translated, it gives CASSPDRAGANVLTF.

J is TRBJ2-1 and V is TRBV12-3 or TRBV12-4, with 7 bases identical to TRBD1. The CDR3 is made up of 13 amino acids. The V and J ends lost 6 bases and 9 bases, in that order; junction bases with no gene match: 8. DNA for the CDR3: TGTGCCAGCAGAAGACAGGGTTTCCTTGAGCAGTTCTTC. This gives the protein CASRRQGFLEQFF.

This clonotype was counted many times. The rearrangement joins TRBV5-6 to TRBJ1-3; TRBD1 is a possible D gene (5 bases). The V gene lost 4 bases and the J gene lost 6 bases, with 14 bases spanning the gap. The CDR3 covers 14 residues. Germline values: CDR1 SGHDT, CDR2 YYEEEE. CDR3 sequence (DNA): TGTGCCAGCAGCCCCGTTGGCGGGACAAACACCATATATTTT. Its translation: CASSPVGGTNTIYF.

This clonotype was seen ten or more times. The V call is TRBV6-2 or TRBV6-3, the J call TRBJ1-6; D unresolved. There are 15 residues in the CDR3. V was trimmed by 10 bases and J by 6 bases, leaving 19 bases between them. CDR1 MNHEY and CDR2 SVGEGT come from the germline V gene. In nucleotides, the CDR3 is TGTGCCACCGGATACGGGCTTGGAGCTAATTCACCCCTCCACTTT. It translates to CATGYGLGANSPLHF.

This clonotype was counted between two and nine times. The J gene is TRBJ2-1, the V gene TRBV7-3, with D maybe TRBD2 (5 bases). The germline V gene has CDR1 SGHTA and CDR2 FQGTGA. V gave up 5 bases and J gave up 12 bases, with 11 bases separating them. The CDR3 has 11 amino acids. The CDR3 reads CASSAGLGQFF. For the CDR3, the DNA is TGTGCCAGCAGCGCGGGTTTAGGGCAGTTCTTC.

The table lists this clonotype with a few counts. The genes are TRBV7-2 and TRBJ1-2; D is ambiguous. CDR3 length: 14 residues. V was clipped by 6 bases and J by 2 bases, with 13 bases between them. Germline V gene data show CDR1 as SGHTA and CDR2 as FQGNSA. The CDR3 nucleotides read TGTGCCAGCAGTTTCCTCAGCGCAAACTATGGCTACACCTTC. Its translation is CASSFLSANYGYTF.

This clonotype came up many times. One end of the junction is discordant with germline, which a read error may explain. The chain has TRBV6-5 and TRBJ2-1; D is ambiguous. Looked up from germline, CDR1 is MNHEY and CDR2 is SVGAGI. This CDR3 has 13 residues. The CDR3 loop is CASRYSVRNEQFF. CDR3 nucleotides: TGTGCCAGCAGGTACTCGGTAAGAAATGAGCAGTTCTTC.

This clonotype was detected ten times or more. V gene TRBV10-3 combines with J gene TRBJ2-7; the match to TRBD2 covers 12 bases. The CDR3 loop spans 15 amino acids. Trimming cost V 4 bases and J 6 bases; bases outside gene matches: 7. Germline loops: CDR1 ENHRY, CDR2 SYGVKD. The CDR3 loop is CAISGGLAGSSEQYF. CDR3 sequence (DNA): TGTGCCATCAGTGGGGGACTAGCGGGTTCCAGCGAGCAGTACTTC.

The chain is built from TRBV10-3 and TRBJ1-1; D is unclear. The ends were cut back, 4 bases at V and 6 bases at J, with 6 bases in the middle. The CDR3 length is 11 residues. Per germline, CDR1 ENHRY and CDR2 SYGVKD. CDR3 loop: CAISVGAEAFF. The DNA of the CDR3 is TGTGCCATCAGTGTAGGTGCTGAAGCTTTCTTT.

This clonotype appeared a few times. This chain joins TRBV12-3 or TRBV12-4 and TRBJ2-3; D is perhaps TRBD2 (7 bases). V lost 4 bases, J lost 3 bases, and 17 bases lay in between. The CDR3 sequence is 16 residues long. CDR3 nucleotides: TGTGCCAGCAGTTCAGGGAGGGGGGGGCAAACAGATACGCAGTATTTT. As protein: CASSSGRGGQTDTQYF.

There are many counts of this clonotype. The chain recombines TRBV15 with TRBJ1-4; a weak D match, TRBD1 (5 bases). The CDR3 consists of 14 residues. Germline loops: CDR1 LNHNV, CDR2 YYDKDF (reference sequence). Deletions cut 3 bases from V and 6 bases from J, with 11 bases between. The CDR3 loop is CATSSGGTDEKLFF. CDR3 nucleotide sequence: TGTGCCACCAGCAGTGGGGGGACGGATGAAAAACTGTTTTTT.

V usage is TRBV5-1 and J usage is TRBJ1-4; unclear D gene. CDR3 length: 15 residues. V was shortened by 4 bases and J by 0 bases, with 10 bases between the two germline ends. Germline lookup yields CDR1 SGHRS and CDR2 YFSETQ. In DNA, the CDR3 is TGCGCCAGCAGCAGGGAGCATGCAACTAATGAAAAACTGTTTTTT. It yields the protein CASSREHATNEKLFF.

To note about this clonotype: A junction boundary mismatches the germline segment, possibly from a read error. J is TRBJ1-1 and V is TRBV4-3; D ambiguous. CDR1 LGHNA and CDR2 YSLEER come from the germline V gene. This CDR3 region has 14 residues. CDR3 nucleotides: TGCGCCAGCAGCCAACACGGCGGAGGCACTGAAGCTCTCTTT. This sequence encodes CASSQHGGGTEALF.

This clonotype has more than one count but fewer than ten. The chain couples TRBV20-1 to TRBJ2-1; 7 nucleotides line up with TRBD2. Germline CDR1 DFQATT, CDR2 SNEGSKA (reference sequence). The length of the CDR3 is 13 residues. V lost 8 bases and J lost 0; bases outside the gene matches: 4. CDR3 DNA sequence: TGCAGTTACCAGCGGGGCTCCTACAATGAGCAGTTCTTC. Translating it yields CSYQRGSYNEQFF.

The chain combines TRBV2 with TRBJ2-3, with D possibly being TRBD2 (6 bases). CDR1 SNHLY and CDR2 FYNNEI come from the germline V gene. CDR3 length: 15 amino acids. The ends were cut back, 3 bases at V and 3 bases at J, with 13 bases in the middle. CDR3 protein: CASSELASLTDTQYF. As DNA, the CDR3 is TGTGCCAGCAGTGAGCTAGCGTCCCTGACAGATACGCAGTATTTT.

To note about this clonotype: A much larger clonotype is one base distant, so this may be a read error. Here the CDR3 DNA reads TGCGCCAGCAGCCAAGAACTAGCCGCCTACAATAAGCAGTTCTTC. It is translated as CASSQELAAYNKQFF. The chain couples TRBV4-3 to TRBJ2-1, with TRBD2 as a possible D gene (6 bases). The CDR3 totals 15 residues. Germline lookup yields CDR1 LGHNA and CDR2 YSLEER.

In this sample, this clonotype turned up many times. The chain uses TRBV2 and TRBJ2-6; no firm D call. V was cut by 5 bases and J by 0 bases, with 14 bases left in between. In germline, CDR1 is SNHLY, CDR2 FYNNEI. The CDR3 contains 17 residues. The CDR3 here is CASSPVSRFSGANVLTF. The CDR3 region has the DNA TGTGCCAGCAGTCCCGTGAGCCGGTTCTCTGGGGCCAACGTCCTGACTTTC.

For this clonotype: One end of the junction varies from germline; a read error may be responsible. V is TRBV6-1 and J is TRBJ2-7, with TRBD1 matching 8 bases. Germline CDR1 and CDR2: MNHNS and SASEGT. The CDR3 consists of 15 residues. The CDR3 loop is CASREGQGNVYEQYF. The CDR3 nucleotides are TGTGCCAGCAGGGAAGGACAGGGTAATGTCTACGAGCAGTACTTC.

This clonotype showed up just once. This chain links TRBV30 with TRBJ2-3; a weak D match, TRBD2 (6 bases). The germline V and J ends were trimmed by 8 bases and 2 bases, with 14 bases remaining between them. The germline V gene encodes CDR1 GTSNPN and CDR2 SVGIG (reference sequence). There are 13 residues in the CDR3. CDR3 residues: CARTGLNTDTQYF. The CDR3 DNA follows: TGTGCCCGGACGGGACTCAACACAGATACGCAGTATTTT.

This clonotype was counted a few times. At one end the junction does not follow the germline gene, possibly because of a read error. The chain recombines TRBV9 with TRBJ2-3; possible D gene TRBD2, 5 bases. Looked up from germline, CDR1 is SGDLS and CDR2 is YYNGEE. The CDR3 is 14 residues long. CDR3 sequence reads: CASNVERATDTQYF. The CDR3 DNA follows: TGTGCCAGCAACGTAGAGAGGGCTACGGATACGCAGTATTTT.

The table lists this clonotype with many counts. The chain uses TRBV12-3 or TRBV12-4 and TRBJ2-2, with 12 bases aligning to TRBD1. CDR3 size: 16 residues. Trimming cost V 5 bases and J 7 bases; bases outside gene matches: 8. CDR3 amino acids: CASSTRGQGAIGELFF. The CDR3 DNA reads as TGTGCCAGCAGTACCCGGGGACAGGGGGCGATCGGGGAGCTGTTTTTT.

This clonotype came up a few times. This chain joins TRBV11-1 and TRBJ2-3; D gene ambiguous. This CDR3 has 15 amino acids. Trimming shortened V by 3 bases and J by 1 base, and 11 bases separated the two germline ends. Germline assignment: CDR1 SGHAT and CDR2 FQDESV (reference sequence). Here the CDR3 DNA reads TGTGCCAGCAGCTTTCTAGGGCAGGGCACAGATACGCAGTATTTT. It yields the protein CASSFLGQGTDTQYF.

The chain is built from TRBV12-3 or TRBV12-4 and TRBJ1-6, with D possibly being TRBD1 (5 bases). V lost 3 bases, J lost 10 bases, and 13 bases lay in between. The CDR3 contains 14 residues. The CDR3 region has the DNA TGTGCCAGCAGTTTGCGGAGGGGCGAATCACCCCTCCACTTT. This translates into CASSLRRGESPLHF.